This T cell receptor beta chain comes out of a study of T-cell reconstitution after alpha-beta-depleted transplantation in children. Unique molecular identifiers were built into the TCRbeta library. TCRdb reprocessed the PCR reads with MiXCR, giving one entry per CDR3 protein. The data contain 440,000 or so distinct CDR3 sequences, 11% of them singletons. The V end lost 0 bases, the J end lost 1 base, and 4 bases lay between the germline ends. CDR3 length: 14 amino acids. Germline assignment: CDR1 SGHRS and CDR2 YFSETQ. This clonotype appeared many times. The chain couples TRBV5-1 to TRBJ2-2; no definite D call. The receptor was isolated from a human donor who donated a stem cell graft to a child with acute myeloid leukemia. Specimen: PBMCs from the stem cell graft donor, collected from the stem cell graft. Here the CDR3 DNA reads TGCGCCAGCAGCTTGGGAGGGAACACCGGGGAGCTGTTTTTT. It yields the protein CASSLGGNTGELFF. Drawing the rest from reference TRBV5-1 and TRBJ2-2, the complete variable domain is KAGVTQTPRYLIKTRGQQVTLSCSPISGHRSVSWYQQTPGQGLQFLFEYFSETQRNKGNFPGRFSGRQFSNSRSEMNVSTLELGDSALYLCASSLGGNTGELFFGEGSRLTVL.